This T cell receptor (beta chain) originates from a study of cytomegalovirus exposure and HLA in healthy donors. General study findings and limits: In a later analysis, an Asian-associated ancestry cluster reportedly showed fewer N-insertions than the roughly 730-donor mean. Several V segments, TRBV6-2 and TRBV6-3 among them, could not be told apart and were dropped. In a later analysis, the majority of CMV-associated beta chains seemingly showed HLA restriction. More clonal expansion characterized HLA-associated TCR beta chains than equally common others in a later analysis.

Germline CDR1 and CDR2: SGHDT and YYEEEE. There are 17 residues in the CDR3. V shed 2 bases and J shed 8 bases, with 22 bases lying between them. 60 Vbeta and 13 Jbeta primers were used in PCR. The protocol was immunoSEQ multiplex PCR, while the TCRdb copy is restricted to in-frame clones and leaves out a portion. The table includes under 130,000 clones, 65% to 80% detected once. In regard to this clone: No antigen is known for it.

The sequenced material came from PBMCs. The receptor was derived from a woman aged 18-29 years in good health and CMV-seropositive. This rearrangement joins TRBV5-6 to TRBJ1-4, with a possible D match to TRBD1 (5 bases). In nucleotides, the CDR3 is TGTGCCAGCAGCTTCGCGGCAGGAGCTGAAACAGGAGAAAAACTGTTTTTT. Translated, it gives CASSFAAGAETGEKLFF.